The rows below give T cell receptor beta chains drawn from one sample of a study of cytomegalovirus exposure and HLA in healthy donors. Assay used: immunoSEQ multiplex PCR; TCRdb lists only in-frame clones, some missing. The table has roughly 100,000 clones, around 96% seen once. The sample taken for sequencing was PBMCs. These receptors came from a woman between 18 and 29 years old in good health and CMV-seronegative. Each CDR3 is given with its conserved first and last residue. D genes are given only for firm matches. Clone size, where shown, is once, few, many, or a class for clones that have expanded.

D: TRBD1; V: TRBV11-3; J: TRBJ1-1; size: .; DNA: TGTGCCAGCAGCTCAATGTTACAGGGGTACACTGAAGCTTTCTTT; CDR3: CASSSMLQGYTEAFF
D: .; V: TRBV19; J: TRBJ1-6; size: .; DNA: TGTGCCAGTAGGAACATTTTAGGGTCAGGGGATTCACCCCTCCACTTT; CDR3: CASRNILGSGDSPLHF
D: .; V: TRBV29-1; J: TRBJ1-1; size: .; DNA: TGCAGCGCTTCGGACATGAACACTGAAGCTTTCTTT; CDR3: CSASDMNTEAFF
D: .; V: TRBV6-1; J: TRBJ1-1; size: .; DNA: TGTGCCAGCATCCGGCGGGTGAACACTGAAGCTTTCTTT; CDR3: CASIRRVNTEAFF
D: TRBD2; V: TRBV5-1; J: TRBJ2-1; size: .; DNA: TGCGCCAGCAGCCGCGCGGAGCGGGAGCGGGGCAATGAGCAGTTCTTC; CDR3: CASSRAERERGNEQFF
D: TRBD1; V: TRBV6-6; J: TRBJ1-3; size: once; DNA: TGTGCCAGCTCACAGGGGGCTGGAAACACCATATATTTT; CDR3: CASSQGAGNTIYF
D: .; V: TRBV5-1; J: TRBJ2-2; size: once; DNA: TGCGCCAGCTCCGAGCGCGAAAACACCGGGGAGCTGTTTTTT; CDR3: CASSERENTGELFF
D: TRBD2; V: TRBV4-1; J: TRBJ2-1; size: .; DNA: TGCGCCAGCCAACCCTCTGGACTAGCGGGAAAGTACAATGAGCAGTTCTTC; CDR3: CASQPSGLAGKYNEQFF
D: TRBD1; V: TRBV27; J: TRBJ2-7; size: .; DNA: TGTGCCAGCAGTACGTACAGGGGAAGGGAGTACGAGCAGTACTTC; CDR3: CASSTYRGREYEQYF
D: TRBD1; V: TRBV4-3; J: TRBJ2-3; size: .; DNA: TGCGCCAGCAGCGGAGACCGGACAGGGCCGACAGATACGCAGTATTTT; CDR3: CASSGDRTGPTDTQYF
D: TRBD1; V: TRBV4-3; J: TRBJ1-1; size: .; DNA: TGCGCCAGCAGCCAAGATGGTCCAGGGGGCAGTGACACTGAAGCTTTCTTT; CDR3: CASSQDGPGGSDTEAFF
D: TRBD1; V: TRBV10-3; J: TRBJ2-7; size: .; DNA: TGTGCCATCAGGATGACAGGGTCCCACGAGCAGTACTTC; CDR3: CAIRMTGSHEQYF
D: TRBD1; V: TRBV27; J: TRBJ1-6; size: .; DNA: TGTGCCAGCAGTTTTGGACAGGTCACCGAGGGCTCACCCCTCCACTTT; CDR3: CASSFGQVTEGSPLHF
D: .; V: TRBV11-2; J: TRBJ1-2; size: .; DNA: TGTGCCAGCAGCTTAGACAAATCTAACTATGGCTACACCTTC; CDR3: CASSLDKSNYGYTF
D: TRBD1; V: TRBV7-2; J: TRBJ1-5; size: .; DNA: TGTGCCAGCAGCTTAAACAGGGGATTGAATCAGCCCCAGCATTTT; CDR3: CASSLNRGLNQPQHF
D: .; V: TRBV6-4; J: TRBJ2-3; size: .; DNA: TGTGCCAGCAGTGACTCGACTGGGGGCGGCACAGATACGCAGTATTTT; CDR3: CASSDSTGGGTDTQYF
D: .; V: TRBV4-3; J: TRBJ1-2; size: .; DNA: TGCGCCAGCAGCCAAGATAATACGGACATCGCCCCGGGCTACACCTTC; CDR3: CASSQDNTDIAPGYTF
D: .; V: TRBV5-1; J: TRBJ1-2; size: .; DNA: TGCGCCAGCAGTTCCCCCCGTGGGTCGACTTCTTACAACTATGGCTACACCTTC; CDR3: CASSSPRGSTSYNYGYTF
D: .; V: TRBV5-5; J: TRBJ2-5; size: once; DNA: TGTGCCAGCAGCTTTTCGGGAATCGGAGAGACCCAGTACTTC; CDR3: CASSFSGIGETQYF
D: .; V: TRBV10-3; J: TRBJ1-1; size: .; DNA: TGTGCCAGGCCCAGGGTTGCCCCCATTGAAGCTTTCTTT; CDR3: CARPRVAPIEAFF
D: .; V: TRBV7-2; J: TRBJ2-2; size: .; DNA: TGTGCCAGCAGCTCGTACACCGGGGAGCTGTTTTTT; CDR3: CASSSYTGELFF
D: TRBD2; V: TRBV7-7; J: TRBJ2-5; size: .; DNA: TGTGCTAGCAGCACCGGACTAGCGGGAGGACAAGAGACCCAGTACTTC; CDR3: CASSTGLAGGQETQYF
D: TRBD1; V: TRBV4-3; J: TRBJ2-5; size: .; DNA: TGCGCCAGCAGCCAAGATACAGGGGGCTGGGAGACCCAGTACTTC; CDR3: CASSQDTGGWETQYF
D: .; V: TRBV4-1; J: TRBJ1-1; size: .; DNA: TGCGCCAGCAGCCAAGAACCCCAGAATATGAACACTGAAGCTTTCTTT; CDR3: CASSQEPQNMNTEAFF
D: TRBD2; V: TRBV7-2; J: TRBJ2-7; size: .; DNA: TGTGCCAGCAGCTTAGAATCTAGCGGAATAAACTACGAGCAGTACTTC; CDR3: CASSLESSGINYEQYF
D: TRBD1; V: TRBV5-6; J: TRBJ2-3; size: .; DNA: TGTGCCAGCAGCTCCGGATCGGGACAGGGAAGAGATACGCAGTATTTT; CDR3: CASSSGSGQGRDTQYF
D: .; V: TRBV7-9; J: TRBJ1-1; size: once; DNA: TGTGCCAGCAGTCTTGGACAGCGGAACACTGAAGCTTTCTTT; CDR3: CASSLGQRNTEAFF
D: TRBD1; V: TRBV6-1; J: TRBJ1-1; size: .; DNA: TGTGCCAGCAGTGACTTGGTCAGGGGGTCGTTCCGGGCTTTCTTT; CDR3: CASSDLVRGSFRAFF
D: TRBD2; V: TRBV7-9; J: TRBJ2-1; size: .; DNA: TGTGCCAGCAGCTTACCCGGACTAGCTGGGGTGCAGGAGCAGTTCTTC; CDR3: CASSLPGLAGVQEQFF
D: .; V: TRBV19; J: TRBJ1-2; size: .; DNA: TGTGCCAGTAGGAAAAAACAGGAAAGTAACTATGGCTACACCTTC; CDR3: CASRKKQESNYGYTF
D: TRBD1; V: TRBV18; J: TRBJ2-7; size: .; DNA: TGTGCCAGCTCACCACCAGAGGGGGCCAACGAGCAGTACTTC; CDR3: CASSPPEGANEQYF
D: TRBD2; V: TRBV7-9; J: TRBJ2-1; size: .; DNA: TGTGCCAGCAGCCCCCCGGGTGGCGGGAGAGATGAGCAGTTCTTC; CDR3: CASSPPGGGRDEQFF
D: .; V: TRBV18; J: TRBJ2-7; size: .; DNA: TGTGCCAGCTCACCCACCGCCGGGGGGCTGGCGGAGCAGTACTTC; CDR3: CASSPTAGGLAEQYF
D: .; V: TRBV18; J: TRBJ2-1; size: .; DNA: TGTGCCAGCTCACGGGACTGGGGGAATGAGCAGTTCTTC; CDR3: CASSRDWGNEQFF
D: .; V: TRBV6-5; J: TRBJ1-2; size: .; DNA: TGTGCCAGCAGGTACAGAGGGCAGGGCTACACCTTC; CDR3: CASRYRGQGYTF
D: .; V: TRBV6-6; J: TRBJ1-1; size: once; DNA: TGTGCCAGCAGTTACGGGGGCGCGAGATGGACTGAAGCTTTCTTT; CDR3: CASSYGGARWTEAFF
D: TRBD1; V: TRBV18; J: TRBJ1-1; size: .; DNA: TGTGCCAGCTCACCTGGACAGGGGAACACTGAAGCTTTCTTT; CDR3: CASSPGQGNTEAFF
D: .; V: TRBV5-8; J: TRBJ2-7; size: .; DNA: TGTGCCAGCATTCCGGGGGGGACAGTTCCTAACGAGCAGTACTTC; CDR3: CASIPGGTVPNEQYF
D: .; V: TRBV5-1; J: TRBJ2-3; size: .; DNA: TGCGCCAGCAGCCATACGAATCCAGGGCTTAGCACAGATACGCAGTATTTT; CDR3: CASSHTNPGLSTDTQYF
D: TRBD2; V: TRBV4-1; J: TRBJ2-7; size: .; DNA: TGCGCCAGCAGCCAAGTATTCGCGACTAGCGACTACGAGCAGTACTTC; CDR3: CASSQVFATSDYEQYF
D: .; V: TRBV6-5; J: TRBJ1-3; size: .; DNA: TGTGCCAGCTCCCTCGGAAACACCATATATTTT; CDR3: CASSLGNTIYF
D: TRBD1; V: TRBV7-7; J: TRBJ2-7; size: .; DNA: TGTGCTAGCAGCATTAACAGGGGTTCCTACGAGCAGTACTTC; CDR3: CASSINRGSYEQYF
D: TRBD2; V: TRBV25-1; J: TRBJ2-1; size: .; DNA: TGTGCCTCGGGAGGCCGGCGCTACAATGAGCAGTTCTTC; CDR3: CASGGRRYNEQFF